Sequencing of this T cell receptor (beta chain) was carried out in a study of shared clonotypes between healthy human individuals (TCRdb year 2020). Background on the whole study: Three men and two women, aged 18 to 49 years, made up the cohort. Leukapheresis yielded between about 0.94 and 8.9 billion PBMCs per donor. Per donor, three plates each were used for CD4 naive and CD4 memory, two for CD8 naive, and one for CD8 memory. To estimate repertoire size and how much clonotype sharing occurs between individuals, the study deeply sequenced the blood TCR repertoires of a handful of healthy adults. To increase sequencing depth and limit assay-specific biases, different laboratories used diverse techniques to prepare libraries and sequence TCR repertoires.

The germline ends are 9 bases apart after V is trimmed by 5 bases and J by 8 bases. CDR1 and CDR2 are drawn from the germline V gene (reference sequence): MNHNY, SVGAGI. The CDR3, cysteine through phenylalanine, is 11 amino acids long. The entry retains the CDR3 DNA only, 33 bases that are in frame from base 1. This clone was observed a single time. Its cognate antigen has yet to be identified. Per-nucleotide qualities are absent, and no much larger clonotype sits a single base away. Overall study results and their limits: Because the study included only a small number of donors, the genetic and exposure-history diversity represented was limited. Naive subsets generally had larger estimated clonotype richness than memory subsets did. Across a handful of donors, 5% to 6% of naive CD4, around 3.5% of naive CD8, 2.3% of memory CD4, and under 0.45% of memory CD8 clonotypes were shared. Compared with non-shared clonotypes, the clonotypes found in all four sorted-subset donors had higher generation probabilities. Rarefaction of sorted-subset datasets indicated incomplete sequencing despite the large sequencing depth. Pairwise subsampling indicated that sequencing depth was expected to affect the degree of clonotype sharing among donors. Sampling was restricted to blood, and TCR repertoires in tissues likely differ from the TCR repertoires found in blood.

Using the deep immunoSEQ assay, multiplex PCR amplified TCR CDR3 regions from genomic DNA. Extracted genomic DNA from each cell subset was distributed evenly across all wells of several immunoSEQ 96-well plates, and each plate was treated as a replicate. For sorted subsets, 200 ng of genomic DNA, equivalent to 25,000 to 35,000 T cell genomes, went into each replicate PCR. The purified libraries were quantified using a Qubit 3.0 fluorometer, sized with a Bioanalyzer 2100, and then quantified again using the KAPA Library Quantification kit. A separate single-read 150-cycle Illumina NextSeq 550 flow cell was used to sequence each immunoSEQ 96-well plate. The paper's processing steps were these. Because only junctional sequences without quality scores were contained in the immunoSEQ output, filtering matching that applied to full-length reads could not be performed. Sequences were annotated with PyIR, a Python wrapper for IgBLAST v1.9, using IMGT germline references to assign V/J genes and CDR3. Reads were filtered out if the reads had weak V/J assignments (E-value above 1e-6), no CDR3, stop codons, out-of-frame junctions, or ambiguous translated residues. A V3J clonotype was defined by an identical inferred V gene, J gene, and CDR3 amino acid sequence. To compute the percentage overlap between repertoires, the number of shared unique clonotypes was divided by the size of the smaller repertoire. Richness of each repertoire was evaluated using RTK rarefaction, the Chao1 estimator, and Recon v2.1 estimates of unobserved clonotypes. For all TCRbeta clonotypes obtained by the gDNA method from several donors, generation probabilities were computed with OLGA. Not all clones reach the TCRdb copy of this immuneACCESS table, which keeps in-frame sequences only. Checked studies attribute under half of the gap to unresolved V genes and leave the rest unexplained. That table gives V, J and clone size, and the DNA gave D and trimming. The sample includes 2 million to 2.5 million clones, with 93% observed a single time. The ten largest clones take up approximately 0.35% of the sample.

The donors were healthy, HIV-negative adults who had no recently reported acute infections or vaccinations. All donors were Caucasian adults living in Nashville, Tennessee, USA. CD4+ T cells were enriched through magnetic negative selection, after which naive cells were positively selected on CD45RA and the remaining negative fraction served as the memory subset. Blood was collected by leukapheresis, and PBMCs were isolated by Ficoll-Histopaque density gradient centrifugation and then cryopreserved in liquid nitrogen vapor phase. Analytical flow cytometry was used to check the purity and quantity of each magnetically sorted T cell population. Genomic DNA was isolated from every sorted fraction and measured by UV absorbance on a Nanodrop 2000c.

The sequence links TRBV6-6 to TRBJ1-2; the D gene is perhaps TRBD1, on 5 matching bases. Sequences were obtained from naive CD4+ T cells from PBMCs. The cell subset or site label corresponds to: CD45RA+ positively selected. This receptor was identified in a man aged 18 to 29 in good health. Some clones in this sample may be carry-over from other donors' samples. The base sequence is TGTGCCAGCAGTAGAGGGGCGGGCTACACCTTC. The resulting protein is CASSRGAGYTF.